The rows below give T cell receptor beta chains drawn from one sample of a study of blood T cell repertoires in COVID-19. TCRdb's table, derived via immunoSEQ multiplex PCR, lists solely in-frame clones and lacks some. The repertoire has 100,000 to 150,000 clones, around nine tenths of them found once; the top ten carry 9.5% to 12%. The sequenced sample consisted of peripheral blood. The receptors derive from a woman aged 70-85 years with COVID-19, enrolled during active disease. Each CDR3 is given with its conserved first and last residue. A D gene is named only where the DNA matches it firmly. Not all rows give a size; the values are once, few, many and, for expanded clones, a class.

d_gene: .; abundance: .; v_gene: TRBV27; j_gene: TRBJ1-5; CDR3nt: TGTGCCAGCAGTTTATCATGGCGGCAAGATCAGCCCCAGCATTTT; CDR3aa: CASSLSWRQDQPQHF
d_gene: .; abundance: .; v_gene: TRBV2; j_gene: TRBJ1-1; CDR3nt: TGTGCCAGCAAGAGAGACATGAACACTGAAGCTTTCTTT; CDR3aa: CASKRDMNTEAFF
d_gene: .; abundance: .; v_gene: TRBV7-9; j_gene: TRBJ1-1; CDR3nt: TGTGCCAGCAGCCAGCAGGGGCGCTACACTGAAGCTTTCTTT; CDR3aa: CASSQQGRYTEAFF
d_gene: .; abundance: .; v_gene: TRBV7-6; j_gene: TRBJ1-2; CDR3nt: TGTGCCAGCAGCCCCCAGGACAGCTCCCATGGCTACACCTTC; CDR3aa: CASSPQDSSHGYTF
d_gene: TRBD1; abundance: .; v_gene: TRBV30; j_gene: TRBJ1-1; CDR3nt: TGTGCCTGGAGTGTCGGACAGGCCGGGCGCACTGAAGCTTTCTTT; CDR3aa: CAWSVGQAGRTEAFF
d_gene: .; abundance: .; v_gene: TRBV15; j_gene: TRBJ1-3; CDR3nt: TGTGCCACCGAGCCTCCCACTGGAAACACCATATATTTT; CDR3aa: CATEPPTGNTIYF
d_gene: .; abundance: .; v_gene: TRBV5-5; j_gene: TRBJ2-5; CDR3nt: TGTGCCAGCAGGGGCGGCACGCCGGGGGAGACCCAGTACTTC; CDR3aa: CASRGGTPGETQYF
d_gene: .; abundance: .; v_gene: TRBV28; j_gene: TRBJ2-5; CDR3nt: TGTGCCAGCAGTTTGAACAGGGTCGAGACCCAGTACTTC; CDR3aa: CASSLNRVETQYF
d_gene: .; abundance: .; v_gene: TRBV11-3; j_gene: TRBJ1-3; CDR3nt: TGTGCCAGCAGCCCTAGCCGCTCTGGAAACACCATATATTTT; CDR3aa: CASSPSRSGNTIYF
d_gene: TRBD2; abundance: .; v_gene: TRBV9; j_gene: TRBJ2-7; CDR3nt: TGTGCCAGCAAAGTGGGACTAGGAATTAATGAGCAGTACTTC; CDR3aa: CASKVGLGINEQYF
d_gene: .; abundance: .; v_gene: TRBV12-3/TRBV12-4; j_gene: TRBJ1-5; CDR3nt: TGTGCCAGCAGTTCCCGTAATCAGCCCCAGCATTTT; CDR3aa: CASSSRNQPQHF
d_gene: .; abundance: .; v_gene: TRBV6-6; j_gene: TRBJ1-4; CDR3nt: TGTGCCAGCAGTTACTCGGAGGGAACTAATGAAAAACTGTTTTTT; CDR3aa: CASSYSEGTNEKLFF
d_gene: .; abundance: .; v_gene: TRBV2; j_gene: TRBJ1-2; CDR3nt: TGTGCCGGCCGGACGCAGGGTAACTATGGCTACACCTTC; CDR3aa: CAGRTQGNYGYTF
d_gene: TRBD2; abundance: once; v_gene: TRBV3-1/TRBV3-2; j_gene: TRBJ2-1; CDR3nt: TGTGCCAGCAGCCAAGAAGCGGGGGTTCGCAATGAGCAGTTCTTC; CDR3aa: CASSQEAGVRNEQFF
d_gene: TRBD1; abundance: .; v_gene: TRBV5-1; j_gene: TRBJ2-3; CDR3nt: TGCGCCAGCAGCTCCCCCGGGACAGGAGGGACAGATACGCAGTATTTT; CDR3aa: CASSSPGTGGTDTQYF
d_gene: .; abundance: .; v_gene: TRBV7-9; j_gene: TRBJ1-4; CDR3nt: TGTGCCAGCAGCTTAGCGTCCGGGGTTAATGAAAAACTGTTTTTT; CDR3aa: CASSLASGVNEKLFF
d_gene: .; abundance: .; v_gene: TRBV30; j_gene: TRBJ2-7; CDR3nt: TGTGCCTGGAGAAGTAAGGGGGGGTCCTACGAGCAGTACTTC; CDR3aa: CAWRSKGGSYEQYF
d_gene: .; abundance: .; v_gene: TRBV7-2; j_gene: TRBJ1-1; CDR3nt: TGTGCCAGCAGCCCCCGGGACACCAGGACTGAAGCTTTCTTT; CDR3aa: CASSPRDTRTEAFF
d_gene: TRBD1; abundance: .; v_gene: TRBV19; j_gene: TRBJ2-5; CDR3nt: TGTGCCAGTAGTACCCACAGGGGTAGAGAGACCCAGTACTTC; CDR3aa: CASSTHRGRETQYF
d_gene: .; abundance: .; v_gene: TRBV3-1/TRBV3-2; j_gene: TRBJ1-6; CDR3nt: TGTGCCAGCAGCCACGGGGGGGGAAGATCACCCCTCCACTTT; CDR3aa: CASSHGGGRSPLHF
d_gene: TRBD1; abundance: .; v_gene: TRBV5-6; j_gene: TRBJ1-2; CDR3nt: TGTGCCAGCAGCCAAACCAGGGGGGCCCTATATGGCTACACCTTC; CDR3aa: CASSQTRGALYGYTF
d_gene: TRBD2; abundance: .; v_gene: TRBV6-5; j_gene: TRBJ2-3; CDR3nt: TGTGCCAGCAGTTTCCTAGCGGGGGGGAGCACAGATACGCAGTATTTT; CDR3aa: CASSFLAGGSTDTQYF
d_gene: .; abundance: .; v_gene: TRBV28; j_gene: TRBJ1-5; CDR3nt: TGTGCCAGCAGTGACTTTGGACGGGGTGACAATCAGCCCCAGCATTTT; CDR3aa: CASSDFGRGDNQPQHF
d_gene: TRBD2; abundance: .; v_gene: TRBV28; j_gene: TRBJ2-5; CDR3nt: TGTGCCAGCAGTTTGATCTGGCGGGCTAGCGGGGGGTGGGAGACCCAGTACTTC; CDR3aa: CASSLIWRASGGWETQYF